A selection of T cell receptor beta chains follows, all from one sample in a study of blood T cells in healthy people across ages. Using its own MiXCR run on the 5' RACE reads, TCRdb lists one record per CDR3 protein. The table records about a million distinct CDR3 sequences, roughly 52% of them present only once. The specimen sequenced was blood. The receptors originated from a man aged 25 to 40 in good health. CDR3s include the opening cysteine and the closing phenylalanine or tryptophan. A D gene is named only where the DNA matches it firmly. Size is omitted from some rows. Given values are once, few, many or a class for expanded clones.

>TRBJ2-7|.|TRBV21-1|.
TGTGCCAGCAGCAAGGATAGGGGCGAGCAGTACTTC
CASSKDRGEQYF
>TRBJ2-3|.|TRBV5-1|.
TGCGCCAGCAAAGGGGGATTAGGCACAGATACGCAGTATTTT
CASKGGLGTDTQYF
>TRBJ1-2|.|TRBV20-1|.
TGCAGTGCACGACAGAAAGGCTCACATGGCTACACCTTC
CSARQKGSHGYTF
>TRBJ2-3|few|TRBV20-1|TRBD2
TGCAGTGCTCCTAAACTTGGACTAGCGGGGGGTTCCGATACGCAGTATTTT
CSAPKLGLAGGSDTQYF
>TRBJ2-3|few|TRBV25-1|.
TGTGCCAGCAGTGAATTGAGCAGGGGTTGGGGAGCAGATACGCAGTATTTT
CASSELSRGWGADTQYF
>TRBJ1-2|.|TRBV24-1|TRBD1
TGTGCCACCAGTGCCGTCGACAGGGGAGGTGGCTACACCTTC
CATSAVDRGGGYTF
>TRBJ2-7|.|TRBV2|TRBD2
TGTGCCAGCAGTACTAGCGGGAGGGGCAACAATGAGCAGTACTTC
CASSTSGRGNNEQYF
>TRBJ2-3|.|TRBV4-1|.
TGCGCCAGCAGCCAAGATCCCCCCCGGCAGGCTAGCACAGATACGCAGTATTTT
CASSQDPPRQASTDTQYF
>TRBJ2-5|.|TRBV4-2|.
TGTGCCAGCAGCACAAATCGGGGAGACCAAGAGACCCAGTACTTC
CASSTNRGDQETQYF
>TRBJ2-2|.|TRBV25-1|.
TGTGCCAGCAGTGAATGGCGGCTCGACGGCGGGGAGCTGTTTTTT
CASSEWRLDGGELFF
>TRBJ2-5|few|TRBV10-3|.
TGTGCCATCAGGGGGGATTTCGCGGCCCAGTACTTC
CAIRGDFAAQYF
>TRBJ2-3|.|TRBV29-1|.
TGCAGCGTCGAGGACGGCCTTAGCACAGATACGCAGTATTTT
CSVEDGLSTDTQYF
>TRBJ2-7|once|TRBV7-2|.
TGTGCCAGCAGCCCTGCCCCCTCGCTACTTTACGAGCAGTACTTC
CASSPAPSLLYEQYF
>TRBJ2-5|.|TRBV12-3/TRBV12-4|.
TGTGCCAGCACGACGCCGGCTAGTCTCGGGGAGACCCAGTACTTC
CASTTPASLGETQYF
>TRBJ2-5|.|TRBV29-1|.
TGCAGCGCCCCCGACAGTCGAGGAATAGAGACCCAGTACTTC
CSAPDSRGIETQYF
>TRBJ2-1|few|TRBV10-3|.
TGTGCCATCAGTGGGGGCAGCTCCTACAATGAGCAGTTCTTC
CAISGGSSYNEQFF
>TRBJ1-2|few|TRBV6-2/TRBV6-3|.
TGTGCCAGCAGTCGCAGATCCGGTGATGGCTACACCTTC
CASSRRSGDGYTF
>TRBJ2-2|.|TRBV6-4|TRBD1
TGTGCCAGCAGTGACTCAGGGGGCCCGGGCACCGGGGAGCTGTTTTTT
CASSDSGGPGTGELFF
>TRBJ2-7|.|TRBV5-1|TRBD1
TGCGCCAGCAGCTTGGAAGGCAGGGGGCTAGGCCACGAGCAGTACTTC
CASSLEGRGLGHEQYF
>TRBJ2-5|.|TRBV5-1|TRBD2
TGCGCCAGCAGGGTGACTAGCGGGGCGCTCCAAGAGACCCAGTACTTC
CASRVTSGALQETQYF
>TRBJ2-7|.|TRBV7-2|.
TGTGCCAGCAGCTTGAGAGCCTATTCGACGGAAGCCTACGAGCAGTACTTC
CASSLRAYSTEAYEQYF
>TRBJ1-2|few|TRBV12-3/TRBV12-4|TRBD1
TGTGCCAGCACCACGGGACAGATCTATGGCTACACCTTC
CASTTGQIYGYTF
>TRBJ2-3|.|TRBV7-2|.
TGTGCCAGCAGCATGGGTAGTTCCACAGATACGCAGTATTTT
CASSMGSSTDTQYF
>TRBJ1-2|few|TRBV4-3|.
TGCGCCAGCAGCCAAGATCTAAGGGGCCCTCGCGGCTACACCTTC
CASSQDLRGPRGYTF
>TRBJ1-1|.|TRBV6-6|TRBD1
TGTGCCAGCAGACCTACCGACAGGGGGAACACTGAAGCTTTCTTT
CASRPTDRGNTEAFF
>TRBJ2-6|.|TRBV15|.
TGTGCCACCAGCAGAGGGACAGTGGCTGCTGGGGCCAACGTCCTGACTTTC
CATSRGTVAAGANVLTF
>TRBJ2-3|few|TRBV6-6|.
TGTGCCAGCAGCAAGGGTCCACCGCCGGCTACGCAGTATTTT
CASSKGPPPATQYF
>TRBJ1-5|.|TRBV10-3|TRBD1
TGTGCCATCAGAGACCCCGGGACAGGGGAACAGCCCCAGCATTTT
CAIRDPGTGEQPQHF
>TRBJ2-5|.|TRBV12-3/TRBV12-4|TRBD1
TGTGCCAGCAGGCCCGACAGGGCCGAGACCCAGTACTTC
CASRPDRAETQYF
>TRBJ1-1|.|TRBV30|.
TGTGCCTGGAGTCTACGGGGGTTAGTGGTAACTGAAGCTTTCTTT
CAWSLRGLVVTEAFF
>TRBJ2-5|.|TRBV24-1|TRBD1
TGTGCCACCAGTGATCCGACAGGGTTGGGGGAGACCCAGTACTTC
CATSDPTGLGETQYF
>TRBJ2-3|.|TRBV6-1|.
TGTGCCAGCAGTGAAGCGAATGCGTTGGCGCAGTATTTT
CASSEANALAQYF
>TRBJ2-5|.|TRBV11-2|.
TGTGCCAGCAGCTCCGTACCCGGGGGACGGGAGACCCAGTACTTC
CASSSVPGGRETQYF
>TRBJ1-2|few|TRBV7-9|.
TGTGCCAGCAGCCCATCTACAGAGAGCTACACCTTC
CASSPSTESYTF
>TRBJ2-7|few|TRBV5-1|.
TGCGCCAGCAGCTTTGACGGGGGGCCGAGCTACGAGCAGTACTTC
CASSFDGGPSYEQYF
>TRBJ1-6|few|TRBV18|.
TGTGCCAGCTCACCCGGAAGTAATTCACCCCTCCACTTT
CASSPGSNSPLHF
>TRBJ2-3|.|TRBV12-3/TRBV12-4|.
TGTGCCAGCAGTCAAGTTCATACGCAGTATTTT
CASSQVHTQYF